The present T cell receptor (beta chain) was sequenced within a study of cytomegalovirus exposure and HLA in healthy donors. Study-level results: According to reports, the classifier identified cytomegalovirus status with high specificity and sensitivity. TCR beta sequences reportedly predicted most subjects' HLA-A and HLA-B alleles accurately. Among donors in an Asian-associated ancestry cluster, a later analysis reportedly found fewer N-insertions than the approximately 670-donor mean.

With 60 Vbeta and 13 Jbeta primers, the PCR was carried out. Data came from immunoSEQ multiplex PCR; TCRdb stores just in-frame clones and leaves some out. The sample lists some 110,000 clones, approximately 82% occurring once. This CDR3 region has 13 residues. V lost 4 bases and J lost 6, with 13 bases in between. In germline, CDR1 is MGHRA, CDR2 YSYEKL. A remark on this clone: The antigen remains unidentified.

Sequences were obtained from PBMCs. This receptor was taken from a man aged 30-40 years in good health and CMV-seropositive. The chain uses TRBV4-1 and TRBJ2-7; possible D gene TRBD2, 6 bases. The CDR3 region has the DNA TGCGCCAGCAGCCCACCGGGACTTCGCGAGCAGTACTTC. The encoded protein is CASSPPGLREQYF.